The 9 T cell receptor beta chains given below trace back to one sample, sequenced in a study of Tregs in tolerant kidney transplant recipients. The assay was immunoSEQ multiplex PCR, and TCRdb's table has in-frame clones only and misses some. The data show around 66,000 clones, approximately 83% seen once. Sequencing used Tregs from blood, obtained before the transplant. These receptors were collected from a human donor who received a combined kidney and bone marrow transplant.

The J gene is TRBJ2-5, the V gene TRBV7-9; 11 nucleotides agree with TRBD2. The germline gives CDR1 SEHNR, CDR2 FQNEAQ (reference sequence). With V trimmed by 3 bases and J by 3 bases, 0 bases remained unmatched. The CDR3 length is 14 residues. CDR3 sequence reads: CASSLGLAEETQYF. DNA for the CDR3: TGTGCCAGCAGCTTGGGACTAGCGGAAGAGACCCAGTACTTC.

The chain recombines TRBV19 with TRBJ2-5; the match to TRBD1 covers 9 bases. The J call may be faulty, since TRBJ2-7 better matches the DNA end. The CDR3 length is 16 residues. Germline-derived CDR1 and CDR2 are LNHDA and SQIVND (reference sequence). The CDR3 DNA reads TGTGCCAGTAGCCATGGCGCCGGGACAGGGACCTACGAGCAGTACTTC. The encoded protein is CASSHGAGTGTYEQYF.

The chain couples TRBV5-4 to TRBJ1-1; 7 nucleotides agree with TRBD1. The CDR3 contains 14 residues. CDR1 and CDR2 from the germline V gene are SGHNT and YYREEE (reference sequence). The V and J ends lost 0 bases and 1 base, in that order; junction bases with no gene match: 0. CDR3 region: CASSLGDRNTEAFF. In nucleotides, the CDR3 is TGTGCCAGCAGCTTGGGGGACAGGAACACTGAAGCTTTCTTT. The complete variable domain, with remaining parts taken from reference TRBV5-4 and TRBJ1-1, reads ETGVTQSPTHLIKTRGQQVTLRCSSQSGHNTVSWYQQALGQGPQFIFQYYREEENGRGNFPPRFSGLQFPNYSSELNVNALELDDSALYLCASSLGDRNTEAFFGQGTRLTVV.

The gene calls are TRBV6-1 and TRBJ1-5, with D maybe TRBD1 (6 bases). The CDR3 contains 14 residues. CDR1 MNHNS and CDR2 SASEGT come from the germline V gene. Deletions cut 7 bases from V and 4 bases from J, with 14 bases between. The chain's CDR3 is CASNLGHLNQPQHF. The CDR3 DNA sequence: TGTGCCAGCAACTTGGGACATTTAAATCAGCCCCAGCATTTT.

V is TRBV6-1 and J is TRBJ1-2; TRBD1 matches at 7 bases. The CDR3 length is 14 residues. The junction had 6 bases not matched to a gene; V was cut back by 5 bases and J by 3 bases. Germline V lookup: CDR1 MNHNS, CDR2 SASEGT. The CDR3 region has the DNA TGTGCCAGCAGTTCGACCACAGGGGACTATGGCTACACCTTC. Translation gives CASSSTTGDYGYTF.

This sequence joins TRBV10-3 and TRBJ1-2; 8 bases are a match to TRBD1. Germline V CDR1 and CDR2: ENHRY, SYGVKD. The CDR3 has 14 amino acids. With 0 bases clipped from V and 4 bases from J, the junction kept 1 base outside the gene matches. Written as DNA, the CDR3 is TGTGCCATCAGTGAGTCGACAGGGGTCTATGGCTACACCTTC. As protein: CAISESTGVYGYTF.

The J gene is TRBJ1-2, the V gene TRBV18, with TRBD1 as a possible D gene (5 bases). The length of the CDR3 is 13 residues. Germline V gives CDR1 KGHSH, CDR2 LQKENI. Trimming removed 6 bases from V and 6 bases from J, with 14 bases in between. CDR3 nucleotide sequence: TGTGCCAGCTCCCGGGACGCCCCAAATGGCTACACCTTC. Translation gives CASSRDAPNGYTF.

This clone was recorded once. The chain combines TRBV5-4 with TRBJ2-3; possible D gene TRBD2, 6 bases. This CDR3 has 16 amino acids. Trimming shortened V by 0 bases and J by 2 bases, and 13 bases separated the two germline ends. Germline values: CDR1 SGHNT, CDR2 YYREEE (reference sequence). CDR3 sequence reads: CASSLGGRGYTDTQYF. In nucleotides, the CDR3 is TGTGCCAGCAGCTTGGGGGGTCGGGGGTACACAGATACGCAGTATTTT. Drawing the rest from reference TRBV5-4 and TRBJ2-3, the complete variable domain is ETGVTQSPTHLIKTRGQQVTLRCSSQSGHNTVSWYQQALGQGPQFIFQYYREEENGRGNFPPRFSGLQFPNYSSELNVNALELDDSALYLCASSLGGRGYTDTQYFGPGTRLTVL.

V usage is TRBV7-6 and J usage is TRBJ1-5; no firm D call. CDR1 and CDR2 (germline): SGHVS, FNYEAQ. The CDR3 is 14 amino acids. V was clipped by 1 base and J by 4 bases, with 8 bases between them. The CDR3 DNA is TGTGCCAGCAGCTTAGGGCTCGAAAATCAGCCCCAGCATTTT. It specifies CASSLGLENQPQHF.